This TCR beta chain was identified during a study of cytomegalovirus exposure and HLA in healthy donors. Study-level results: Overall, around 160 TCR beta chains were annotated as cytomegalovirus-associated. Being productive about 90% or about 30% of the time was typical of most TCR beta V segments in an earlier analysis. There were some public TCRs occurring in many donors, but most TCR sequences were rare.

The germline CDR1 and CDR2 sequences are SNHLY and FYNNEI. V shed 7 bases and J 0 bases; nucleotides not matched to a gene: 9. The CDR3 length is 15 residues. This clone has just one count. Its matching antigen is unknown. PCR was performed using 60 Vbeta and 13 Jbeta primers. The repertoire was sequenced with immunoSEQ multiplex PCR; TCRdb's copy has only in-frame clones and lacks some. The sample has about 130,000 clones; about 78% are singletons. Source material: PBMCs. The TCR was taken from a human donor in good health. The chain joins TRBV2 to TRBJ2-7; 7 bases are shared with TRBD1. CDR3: CASKQRGPSSYEQYF. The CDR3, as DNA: TGTGCCAGCAAGCAAAGGGGGCCTAGCTCCTACGAGCAGTACTTC.